Each of the 4 T cell receptor beta chains below was sequenced from the same sample in a study of blood T cell repertoires in COVID-19 (TCRdb year 2020). Library prep was done by the immunoSEQ multiplex PCR assay. Held by TCRdb, this immuneACCESS table contains in-frame sequences only and omits some clones. Under half of the omission traces to an unresolved V gene where checked; the cause of the rest is unknown. This sample comprises roughly 300,000 clones, about four fifths of them detected only once. Roughly 1.1% of the sample is taken by the ten largest. The sequenced sample consisted of peripheral blood. The receptor source for this set is a woman aged 50 to 60 with acute or convalescent COVID-19.

The chain combines TRBV5-1 with TRBJ1-3; 8 bases are a match to TRBD1. There are 14 residues in the CDR3. Germline assignment: CDR1 SGHRS and CDR2 YFSETQ. V lost 4 bases, J lost 4 bases, and 4 bases stayed unmatched. This CDR3 is CASSAGTGGNTIYF. The CDR3 DNA is TGCGCCAGCAGCGCCGGGACAGGAGGAAACACCATATATTTT.

This sequence joins TRBV25-1 and TRBJ2-5; the match to TRBD1 covers 10 bases. Unmatched junction bases numbered 6, after V lost 3 bases and J lost 5 bases. The CDR3 consists of 15 residues. Germline loops: CDR1 MGHDK, CDR2 SYGVNS. The CDR3: CASSDGQGVGETQYF. The CDR3 DNA is TGTGCCAGCAGTGACGGACAGGGGGTAGGGGAGACCCAGTACTTC.

Of note for this clone: Distinct nucleotide sequences in the sample also encode this CDR3. The CDR3 is CASRGQNTEAFF. The DNA of the CDR3 is TGTGCCAGCAGGGGCCAGAACACTGAAGCTTTCTTT. The chain is built from TRBV6-5 and TRBJ1-1; no definite D call. The CDR3 length is 12 residues. Trimming took 6 bases from V and 1 from J, leaving 6 bases between them. Germline assignment: CDR1 MNHEY and CDR2 SVGAGI.

The CDR3 DNA follows: TGTGCCAGCAGCACTACCCTCGGAGGGGACACTGAAGCTTTCTTT. This gives the protein CASSTTLGGDTEAFF. The V gene is TRBV3-1 (or the pseudogene TRBV3-2), the J gene TRBJ1-1, with D perhaps matching TRBD1 (5 bases). V gave up 5 bases and J gave up 3 bases, with 16 bases separating them. Germline V gene sequence: CDR1 LGHDT, CDR2 YNNKEL (reference sequence). CDR3 size: 15 residues.